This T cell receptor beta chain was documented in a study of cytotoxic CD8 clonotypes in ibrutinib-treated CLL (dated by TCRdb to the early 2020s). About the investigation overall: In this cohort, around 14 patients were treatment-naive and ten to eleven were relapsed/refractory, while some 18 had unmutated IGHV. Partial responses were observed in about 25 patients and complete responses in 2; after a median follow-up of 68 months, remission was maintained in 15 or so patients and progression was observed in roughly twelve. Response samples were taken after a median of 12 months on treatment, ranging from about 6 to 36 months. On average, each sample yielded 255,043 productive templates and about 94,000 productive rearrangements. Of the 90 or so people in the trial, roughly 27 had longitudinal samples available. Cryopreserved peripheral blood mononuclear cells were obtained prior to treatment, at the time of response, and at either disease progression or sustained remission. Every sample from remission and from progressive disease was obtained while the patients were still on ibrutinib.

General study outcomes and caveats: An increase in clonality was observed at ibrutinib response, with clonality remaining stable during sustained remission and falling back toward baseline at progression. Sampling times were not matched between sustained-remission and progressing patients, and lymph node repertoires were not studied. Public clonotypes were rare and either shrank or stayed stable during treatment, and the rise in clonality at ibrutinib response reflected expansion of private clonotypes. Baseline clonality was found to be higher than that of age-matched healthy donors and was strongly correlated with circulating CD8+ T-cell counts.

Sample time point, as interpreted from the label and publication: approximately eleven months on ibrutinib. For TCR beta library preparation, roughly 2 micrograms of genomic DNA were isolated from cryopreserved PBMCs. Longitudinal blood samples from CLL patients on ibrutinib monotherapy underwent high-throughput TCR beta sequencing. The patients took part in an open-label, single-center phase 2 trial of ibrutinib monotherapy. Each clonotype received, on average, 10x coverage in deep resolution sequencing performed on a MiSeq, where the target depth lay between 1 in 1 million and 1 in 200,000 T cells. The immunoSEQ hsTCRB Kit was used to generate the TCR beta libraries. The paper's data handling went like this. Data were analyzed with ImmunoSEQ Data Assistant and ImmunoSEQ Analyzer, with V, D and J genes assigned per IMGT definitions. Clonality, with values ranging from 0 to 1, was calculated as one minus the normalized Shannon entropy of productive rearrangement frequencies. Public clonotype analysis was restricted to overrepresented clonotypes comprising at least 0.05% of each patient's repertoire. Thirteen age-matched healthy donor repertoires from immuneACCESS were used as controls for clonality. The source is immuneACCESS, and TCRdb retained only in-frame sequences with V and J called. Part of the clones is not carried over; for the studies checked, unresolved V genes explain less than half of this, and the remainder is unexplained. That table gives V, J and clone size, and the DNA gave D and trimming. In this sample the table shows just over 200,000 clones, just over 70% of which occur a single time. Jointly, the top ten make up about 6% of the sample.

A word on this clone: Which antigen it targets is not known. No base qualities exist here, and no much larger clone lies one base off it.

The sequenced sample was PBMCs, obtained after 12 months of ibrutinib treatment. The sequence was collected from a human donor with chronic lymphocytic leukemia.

The DNA sequence is as follows: TGTGCCAGCAGTTACGGGGACAGGGGGCGCGAAGGCTACACCTTC. Its coded protein is CASSYGDRGREGYTF. The chain is assembled from TRBV27 and TRBJ1-2; TRBD1 lines up with 12 middle nucleotides. CDR1 MNHEY and CDR2 SMNVEV are derived from the germline V gene (reference sequence). V is cut back by 4 bases and J by 8 bases, with 8 bases in the junction unmatched. The CDR3 spans 15 residues, from the cysteine through the phenylalanine. Solely the CDR3 DNA is kept, with 45 bases framed from the first base.